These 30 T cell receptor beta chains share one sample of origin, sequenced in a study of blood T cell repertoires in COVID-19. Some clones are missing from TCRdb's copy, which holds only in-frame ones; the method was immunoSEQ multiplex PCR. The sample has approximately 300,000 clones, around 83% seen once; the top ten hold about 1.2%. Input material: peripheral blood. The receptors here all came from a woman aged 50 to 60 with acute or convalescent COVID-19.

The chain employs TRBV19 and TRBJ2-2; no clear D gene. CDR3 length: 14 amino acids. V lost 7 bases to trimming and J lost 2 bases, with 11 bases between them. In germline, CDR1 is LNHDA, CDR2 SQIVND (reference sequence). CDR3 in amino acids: CASTPTLNTGELFF. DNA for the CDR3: TGTGCCAGTACCCCGACACTTAACACCGGGGAGCTGTTTTTT.

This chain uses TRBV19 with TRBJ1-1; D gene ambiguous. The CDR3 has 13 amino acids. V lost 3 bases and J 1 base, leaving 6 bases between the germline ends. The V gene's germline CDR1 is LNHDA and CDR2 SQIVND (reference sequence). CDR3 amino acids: CASSISGNTEAFF. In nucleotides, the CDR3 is TGTGCCAGTAGTATTTCCGGGAACACTGAAGCTTTCTTT.

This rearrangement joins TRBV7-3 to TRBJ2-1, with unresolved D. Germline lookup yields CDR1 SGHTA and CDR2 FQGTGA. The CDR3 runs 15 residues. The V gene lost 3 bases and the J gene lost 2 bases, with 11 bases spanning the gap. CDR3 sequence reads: CASSLNTAPYNEQFF. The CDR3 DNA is TGTGCCAGCAGCTTGAATACTGCTCCCTACAATGAGCAGTTCTTC.

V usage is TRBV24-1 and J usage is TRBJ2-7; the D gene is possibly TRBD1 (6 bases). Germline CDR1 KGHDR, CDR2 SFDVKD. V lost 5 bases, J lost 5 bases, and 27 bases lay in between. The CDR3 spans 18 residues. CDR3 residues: CATSGPFPRTAGDNEQYF. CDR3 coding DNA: TGTGCCACCAGTGGCCCTTTTCCGCGGACGGCAGGGGACAACGAGCAGTACTTC.

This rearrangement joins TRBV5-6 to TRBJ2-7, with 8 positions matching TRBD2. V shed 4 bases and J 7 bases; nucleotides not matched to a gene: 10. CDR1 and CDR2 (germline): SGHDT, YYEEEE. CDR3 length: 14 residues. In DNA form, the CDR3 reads TGTGCCAGCAGCGGGGGACTAGTAGTTAAAGAGCAGTACTTC. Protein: CASSGGLVVKEQYF.

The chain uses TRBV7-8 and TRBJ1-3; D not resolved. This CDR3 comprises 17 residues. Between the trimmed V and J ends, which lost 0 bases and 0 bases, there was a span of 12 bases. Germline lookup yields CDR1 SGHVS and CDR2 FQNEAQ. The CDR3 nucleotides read TGTGCCAGCAGCTTAGCGGGAGCCCCGAGCTCTGGAAACACCATATATTTT. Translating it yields CASSLAGAPSSGNTIYF.

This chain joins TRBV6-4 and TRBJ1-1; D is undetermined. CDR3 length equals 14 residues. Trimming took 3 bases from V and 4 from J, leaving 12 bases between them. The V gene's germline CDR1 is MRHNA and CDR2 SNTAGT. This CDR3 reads CASSDGDIGTEAFF. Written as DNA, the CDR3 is TGTGCCAGCAGTGATGGAGATATAGGCACTGAAGCTTTCTTT.

The CDR3 sequence is CAWSGDTLIYEQYV. CDR3 nucleotides: TGTGCCTGGAGTGGGGACACTTTGATATACGAGCAGTACGTC. The chain joins TRBV30 to TRBJ2-7; D perhaps matches TRBD1 (6 bases). Germline CDR1 and CDR2: GTSNPN and SVGIG (reference sequence). V lost 1 base, J lost 4 bases, and 14 bases lay in between. The CDR3 runs to 14 residues.

For the CDR3, the DNA is TGTGCCAGTAGTATAGCATCAGGGGTAGGCGCTGAAGCTTTCTTT. It specifies CASSIASGVGAEAFF. The gene calls are TRBV19 and TRBJ1-1; tentative D call: TRBD1 (6 bases). Germline V gives CDR1 LNHDA, CDR2 SQIVND (reference sequence). Trimming took off 1 base at V and 6 bases at J, with 15 bases between the two ends. The CDR3 totals 15 residues.

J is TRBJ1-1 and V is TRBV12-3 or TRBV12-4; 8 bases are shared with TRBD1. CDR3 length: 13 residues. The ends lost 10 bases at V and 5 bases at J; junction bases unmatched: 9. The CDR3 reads CATETGVNTEAFF. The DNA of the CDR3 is TGTGCCACCGAGACAGGGGTCAATACTGAAGCTTTCTTT.

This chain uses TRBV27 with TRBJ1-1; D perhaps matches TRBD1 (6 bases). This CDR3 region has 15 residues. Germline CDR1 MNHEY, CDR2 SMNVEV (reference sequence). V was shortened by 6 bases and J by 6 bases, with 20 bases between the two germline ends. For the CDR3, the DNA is TGTGCCAGCAGCAGGGCATGGCAACAGGGCGCTGAAGCTTTCTTT. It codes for CASSRAWQQGAEAFF.

CDR3 residues: CASSGLAGWSGELFF. The DNA of the CDR3 is TGTGCCAGCAGCGGACTAGCGGGATGGTCCGGGGAGCTGTTTTTT. The chain carries TRBV5-6 and TRBJ2-2; TRBD2 aligns across 12 bases. V lost 4 bases, J lost 6 bases, and 4 bases stayed unmatched. The CDR3 extends over 15 amino acids. CDR1 SGHDT and CDR2 YYEEEE come from the germline V gene. The variable domain in full, with the rest retrieved from reference TRBV5-6 and TRBJ2-2, is DAGVTQSPTHLIKTRGQQVTLRCSPKSGHDTVSWYQQALGQGPQFIFQYYEEEERQRGNFPDRFSGHQFPNYSSELNVNALLLGDSALYLCASSGLAGWSGELFFGEGSRLTVL.

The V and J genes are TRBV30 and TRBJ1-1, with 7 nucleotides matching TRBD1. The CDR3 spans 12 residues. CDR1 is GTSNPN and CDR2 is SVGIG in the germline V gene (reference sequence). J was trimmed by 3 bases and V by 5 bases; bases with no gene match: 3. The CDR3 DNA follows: TGTGCCTGGGTCACAGGGGACACTGAAGCTTTCTTT. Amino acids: CAWVTGDTEAFF.

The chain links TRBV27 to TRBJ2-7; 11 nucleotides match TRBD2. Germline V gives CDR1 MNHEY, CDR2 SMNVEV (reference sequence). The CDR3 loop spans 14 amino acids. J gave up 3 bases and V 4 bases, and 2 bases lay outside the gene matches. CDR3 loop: CASSSLAGDYEQYF. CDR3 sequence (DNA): TGTGCCAGCAGTTCACTAGCGGGAGACTACGAGCAGTACTTC.

The CDR3 protein is CASSFTGGAGTEAFF. DNA for the CDR3: TGCGCCAGCAGCTTCACAGGGGGCGCAGGCACTGAAGCTTTCTTT. This sequence joins TRBV5-1 and TRBJ1-1; TRBD1 agrees at 9 bases. Germline loops: CDR1 SGHRS, CDR2 YFSETQ. V lost 2 bases, J lost 4 bases, and 6 bases stayed unmatched. CDR3 length equals 15 residues.

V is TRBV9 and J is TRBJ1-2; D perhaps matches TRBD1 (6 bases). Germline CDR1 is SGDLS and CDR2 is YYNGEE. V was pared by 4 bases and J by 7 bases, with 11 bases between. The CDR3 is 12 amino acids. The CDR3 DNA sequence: TGTGCCAGCAGCCCTCGGACAGTTGGCTACACCTTC. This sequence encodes CASSPRTVGYTF. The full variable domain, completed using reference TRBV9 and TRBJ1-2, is DSGVTQTPKHLITATGQRVTLRCSPRSGDLSVYWYQQSLDQGLQFLIQYYNGEERAKGNILERFSAQQFPDLHSELNLSSLELGDSALYFCASSPRTVGYTFGSGTRLTVV.

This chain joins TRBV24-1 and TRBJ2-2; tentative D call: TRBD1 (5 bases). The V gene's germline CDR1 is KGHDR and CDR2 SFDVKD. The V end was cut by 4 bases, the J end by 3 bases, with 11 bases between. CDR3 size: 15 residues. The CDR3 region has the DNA TGTGCCACCAGTGAAGCAGGGATACACACCGGGGAGCTGTTTTTT. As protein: CATSEAGIHTGELFF.

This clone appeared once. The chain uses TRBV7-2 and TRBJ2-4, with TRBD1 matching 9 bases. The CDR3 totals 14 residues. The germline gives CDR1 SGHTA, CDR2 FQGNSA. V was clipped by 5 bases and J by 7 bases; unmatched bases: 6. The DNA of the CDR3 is TGTGCCAGCAGCCCCCGGACAGGGGAGAACATTCAGTACTTC. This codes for CASSPRTGENIQYF.

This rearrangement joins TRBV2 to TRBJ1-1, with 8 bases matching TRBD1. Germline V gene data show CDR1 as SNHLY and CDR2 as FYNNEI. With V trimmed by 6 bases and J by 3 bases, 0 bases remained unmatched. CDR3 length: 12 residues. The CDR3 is CASRTGDTEAFF. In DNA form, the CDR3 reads TGTGCCAGCAGGACAGGGGACACTGAAGCTTTCTTT. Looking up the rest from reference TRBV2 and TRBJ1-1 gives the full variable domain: EPEVTQTPSHQVTQMGQEVILRCVPISNHLYFYWYRQILGQKVEFLVSFYNNEISEKSEIFDDQFSVERPDGSNFTLKIRSTKLEDSAMYFCASRTGDTEAFFGQGTRLTVV.

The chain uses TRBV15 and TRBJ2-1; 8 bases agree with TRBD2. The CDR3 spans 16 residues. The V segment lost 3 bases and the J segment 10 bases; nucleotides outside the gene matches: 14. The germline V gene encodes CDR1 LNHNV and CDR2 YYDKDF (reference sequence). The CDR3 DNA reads TGTGCCACCAGCAGGAACTCTCCCGGGAGGGAGGGAGAGCAGTTCTTC. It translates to CATSRNSPGREGEQFF. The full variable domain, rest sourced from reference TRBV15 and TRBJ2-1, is DAMVIQNPRYQVTQFGKPVTLSCSQTLNHNVMYWYQQKSSQAPKLLFHYYDKDFNNEADTPDNFQSRRPNTSFCFLDIRSPGLGDTAMYLCATSRNSPGREGEQFFGPGTRLTVL.

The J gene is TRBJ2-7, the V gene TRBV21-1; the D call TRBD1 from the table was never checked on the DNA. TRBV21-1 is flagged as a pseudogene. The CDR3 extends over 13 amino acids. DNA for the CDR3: TGTGCCAGCAGCAACCGACATTCCTACGAGCAGTACGTC. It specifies CASSNRHSYEQYV.

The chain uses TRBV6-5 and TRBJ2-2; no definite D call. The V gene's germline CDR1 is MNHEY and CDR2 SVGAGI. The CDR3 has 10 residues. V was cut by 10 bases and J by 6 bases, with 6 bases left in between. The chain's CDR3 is CATRSGELFF. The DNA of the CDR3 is TGTGCCACCCGTTCCGGGGAGCTGTTTTTT.

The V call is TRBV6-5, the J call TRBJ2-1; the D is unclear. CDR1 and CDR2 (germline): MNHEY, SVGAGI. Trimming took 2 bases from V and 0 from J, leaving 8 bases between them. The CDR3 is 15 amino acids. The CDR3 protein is CASSYGQASYNEQFF. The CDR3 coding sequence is TGTGCCAGCAGTTACGGTCAGGCCTCCTACAATGAGCAGTTCTTC.

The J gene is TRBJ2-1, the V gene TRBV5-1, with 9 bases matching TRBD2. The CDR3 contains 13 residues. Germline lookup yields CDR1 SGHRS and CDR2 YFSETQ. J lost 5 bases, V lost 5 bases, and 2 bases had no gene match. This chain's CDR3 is CASRTSGHNEQFF. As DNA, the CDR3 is TGCGCCAGCAGGACTAGCGGTCACAATGAGCAGTTCTTC. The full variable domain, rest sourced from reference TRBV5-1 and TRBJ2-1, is KAGVTQTPRYLIKTRGQQVTLSCSPISGHRSVSWYQQTPGQGLQFLFEYFSETQRNKGNFPGRFSGRQFSNSRSEMNVSTLELGDSALYLCASRTSGHNEQFFGPGTRLTVL.

In DNA, the CDR3 is TGTGCCACTCGGCCGACAGGGAACTCGGATACGCAGTATTTT. Its protein is CATRPTGNSDTQYF. The rearrangement uses TRBV24-1 and TRBJ2-3, with 7 bases aligning to TRBD1. The CDR3 is 14 amino acids. Germline CDR1 and CDR2: KGHDR and SFDVKD. Trimming at V came to 10 bases and at J to 6 bases, leaving 12 bases not matched to a gene.

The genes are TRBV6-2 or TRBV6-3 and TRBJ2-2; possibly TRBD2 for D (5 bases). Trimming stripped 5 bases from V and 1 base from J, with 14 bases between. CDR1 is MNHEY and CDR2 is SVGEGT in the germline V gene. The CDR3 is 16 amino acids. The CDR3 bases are TGTGCCAGCAGTGGCCGAGGAGCGGAGAACACCGGGGAGCTGTTTTTT. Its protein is CASSGRGAENTGELFF.

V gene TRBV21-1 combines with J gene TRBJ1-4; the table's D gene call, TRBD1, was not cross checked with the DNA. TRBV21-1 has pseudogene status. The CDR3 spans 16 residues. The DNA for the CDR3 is TGTGCCAGCAGCAAAGCAGGGGACAGGGTAGGTGAAAAACTGTTTTTT. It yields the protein CASSKAGDRVGEKLFF.

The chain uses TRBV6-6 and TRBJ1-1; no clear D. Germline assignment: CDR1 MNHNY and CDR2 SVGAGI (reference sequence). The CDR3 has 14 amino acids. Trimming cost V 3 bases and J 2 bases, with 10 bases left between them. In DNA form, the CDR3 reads TGTGCCAGCAGTTATTTTCAGGCCAACACTGAAGCTTTCTTT. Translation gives CASSYFQANTEAFF.

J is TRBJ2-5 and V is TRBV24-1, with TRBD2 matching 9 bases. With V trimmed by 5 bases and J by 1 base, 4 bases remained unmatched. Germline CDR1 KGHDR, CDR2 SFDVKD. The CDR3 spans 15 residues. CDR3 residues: CATSGSGGSQETQYF. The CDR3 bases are TGTGCCACCAGTGGTAGCGGGGGATCCCAAGAGACCCAGTACTTC.

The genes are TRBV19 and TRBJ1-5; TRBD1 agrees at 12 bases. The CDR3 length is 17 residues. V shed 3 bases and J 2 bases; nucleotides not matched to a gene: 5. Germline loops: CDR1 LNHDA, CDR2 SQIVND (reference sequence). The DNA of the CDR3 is TGTGCCAGTAGTATCAGGGGACAGGGGGCCGGCAATCAGCCCCAGCATTTT. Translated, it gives CASSIRGQGAGNQPQHF. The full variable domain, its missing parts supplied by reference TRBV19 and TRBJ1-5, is DGGITQSPKYLFRKEGQNVTLSCEQNLNHDAMYWYRQDPGQGLRLIYYSQIVNDFQKGDIAEGYSVSREKKESFPLTVTSAQKNPTAFYLCASSIRGQGAGNQPQHFGDGTRLSIL.